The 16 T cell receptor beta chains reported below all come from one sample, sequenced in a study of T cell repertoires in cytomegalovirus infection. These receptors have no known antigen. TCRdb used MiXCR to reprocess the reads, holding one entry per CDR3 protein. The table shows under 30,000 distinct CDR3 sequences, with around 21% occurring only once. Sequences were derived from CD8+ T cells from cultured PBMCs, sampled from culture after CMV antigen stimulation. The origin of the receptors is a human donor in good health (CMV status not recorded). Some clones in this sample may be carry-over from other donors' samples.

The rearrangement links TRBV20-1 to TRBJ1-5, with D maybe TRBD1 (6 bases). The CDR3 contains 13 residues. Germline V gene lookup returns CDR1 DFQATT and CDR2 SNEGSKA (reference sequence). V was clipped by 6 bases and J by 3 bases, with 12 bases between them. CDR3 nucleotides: TGCAGTGCCAAGGGACAATACAATCAGCCCCAGCATTTT. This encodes CSAKGQYNQPQHF.

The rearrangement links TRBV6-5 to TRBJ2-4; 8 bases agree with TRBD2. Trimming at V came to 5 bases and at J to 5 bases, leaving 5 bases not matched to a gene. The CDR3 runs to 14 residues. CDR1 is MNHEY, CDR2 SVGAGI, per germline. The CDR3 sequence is CASSDGGAENIQYF. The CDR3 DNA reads TGTGCCAGCAGTGACGGGGGGGCTGAAAACATTCAGTACTTC.

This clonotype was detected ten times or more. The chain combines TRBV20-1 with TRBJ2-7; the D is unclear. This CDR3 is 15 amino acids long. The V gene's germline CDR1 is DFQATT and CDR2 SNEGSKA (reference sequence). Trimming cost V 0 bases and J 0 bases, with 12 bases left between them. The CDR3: CSARDLDGSSYEQYF. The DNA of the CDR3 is TGCAGTGCTAGAGATCTAGACGGATCCTCCTACGAGCAGTACTTC.

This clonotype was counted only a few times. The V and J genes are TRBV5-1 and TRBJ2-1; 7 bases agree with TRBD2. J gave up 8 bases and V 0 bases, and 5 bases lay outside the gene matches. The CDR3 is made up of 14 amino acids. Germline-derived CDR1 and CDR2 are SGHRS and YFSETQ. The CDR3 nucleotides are TGCGCCAGCAGCTTGGGACTAGCTGCCGATGAGCAGTTCTTC. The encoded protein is CASSLGLAADEQFF.

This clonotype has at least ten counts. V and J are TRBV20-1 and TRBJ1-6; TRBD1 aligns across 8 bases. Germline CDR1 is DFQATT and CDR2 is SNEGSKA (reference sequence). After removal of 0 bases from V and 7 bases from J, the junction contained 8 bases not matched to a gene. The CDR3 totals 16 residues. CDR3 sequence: CSARDTIRQGNSPLHF. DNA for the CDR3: TGCAGTGCTAGAGATACCATCCGACAGGGGAATTCACCCCTCCACTTT.

CDR3 sequence reads: CASSYTGEPYNEQFF. The CDR3 DNA reads as TGTGCCAGCAGTTACACGGGGGAGCCCTACAATGAGCAGTTCTTC. The chain carries TRBV6-2 or TRBV6-3 and TRBJ2-1, with D possibly TRBD2 on 6 matching bases. CDR3 length: 15 residues. Germline V gene data show CDR1 as MNHEY and CDR2 as SVGEGT. V shed 2 bases and J shed 2 bases, with 10 bases lying between them.

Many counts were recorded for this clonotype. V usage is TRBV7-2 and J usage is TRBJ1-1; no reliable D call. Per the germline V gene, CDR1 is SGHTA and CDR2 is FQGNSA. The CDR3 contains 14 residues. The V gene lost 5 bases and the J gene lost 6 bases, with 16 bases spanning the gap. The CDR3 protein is CASSVSDGRAEAFF. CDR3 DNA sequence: TGTGCCAGCAGCGTCTCGGACGGTAGGGCTGAAGCTTTCTTT.

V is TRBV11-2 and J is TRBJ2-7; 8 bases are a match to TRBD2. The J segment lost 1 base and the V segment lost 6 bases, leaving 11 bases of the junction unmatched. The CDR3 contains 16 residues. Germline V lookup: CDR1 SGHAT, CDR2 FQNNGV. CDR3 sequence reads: CASSHLGSGGSYEQYF. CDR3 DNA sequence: TGTGCCAGCAGTCACCTTGGGAGCGGGGGATCCTACGAGCAGTACTTC.

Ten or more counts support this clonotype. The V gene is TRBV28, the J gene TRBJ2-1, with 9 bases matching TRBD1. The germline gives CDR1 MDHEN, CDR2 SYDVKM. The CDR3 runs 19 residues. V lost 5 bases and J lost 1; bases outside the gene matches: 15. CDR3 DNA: TGTGCCAGCAGTGGGCGACAGGGGGTTAACTCCGTTTCCTACAATGAGCAGTTCTTC. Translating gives CASSGRQGVNSVSYNEQFF.

The CDR3 here is CASSATQGGPEAFF. The CDR3, as DNA: TGTGCCAGCAGTGCCACACAGGGAGGCCCTGAAGCTTTCTTT. The V call is TRBV6-1, the J call TRBJ1-1; a possible D gene is TRBD1 (6 bases). The ends were cut back, 4 bases at V and 6 bases at J, with 15 bases in the middle. Germline V lookup: CDR1 MNHNS, CDR2 SASEGT. This CDR3 has 14 amino acids.

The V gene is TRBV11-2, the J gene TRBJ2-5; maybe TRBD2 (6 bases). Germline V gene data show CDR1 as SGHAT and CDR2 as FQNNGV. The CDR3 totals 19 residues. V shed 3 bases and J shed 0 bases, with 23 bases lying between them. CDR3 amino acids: CASSFTRLVGGRYQETQYF. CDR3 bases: TGTGCCAGCAGCTTCACTCGCTTGGTCGGGGGACGGTACCAAGAGACCCAGTACTTC.

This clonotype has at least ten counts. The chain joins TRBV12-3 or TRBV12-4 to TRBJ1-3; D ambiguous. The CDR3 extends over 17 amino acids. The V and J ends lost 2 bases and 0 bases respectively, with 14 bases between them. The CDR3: CASSLRPDRYSGNTIYF. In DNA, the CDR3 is TGTGCCAGCAGTTTAAGGCCGGACCGTTACTCTGGAAACACCATATATTTT.

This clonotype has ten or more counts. The CDR3 region is CSATDSLGNTGELFF. Here the CDR3 DNA reads TGCAGTGCTACCGACTCTTTGGGGAACACCGGGGAGCTGTTTTTT. The rearrangement joins TRBV20-1 to TRBJ2-2; D is undetermined. Germline V gives CDR1 DFQATT, CDR2 SNEGSKA (reference sequence). CDR3 length: 15 residues. Between the trimmed V and J ends, which lost 4 bases and 1 base, there was a span of 13 bases.

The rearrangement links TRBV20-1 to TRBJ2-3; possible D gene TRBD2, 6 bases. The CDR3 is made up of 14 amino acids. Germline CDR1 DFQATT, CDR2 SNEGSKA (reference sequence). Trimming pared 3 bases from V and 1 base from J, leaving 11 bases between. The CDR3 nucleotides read TGCAGTGCTAGGAGGTGGGAGGGCACAGATACGCAGTATTTT. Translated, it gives CSARRWEGTDTQYF.

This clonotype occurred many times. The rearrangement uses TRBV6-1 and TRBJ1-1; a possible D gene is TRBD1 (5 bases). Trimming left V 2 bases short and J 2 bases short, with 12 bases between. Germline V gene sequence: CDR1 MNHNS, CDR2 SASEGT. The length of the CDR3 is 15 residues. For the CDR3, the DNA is TGTGCCAGCAGTGAATTGGGACTAACCAACACTGAAGCTTTCTTT. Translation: CASSELGLTNTEAFF.

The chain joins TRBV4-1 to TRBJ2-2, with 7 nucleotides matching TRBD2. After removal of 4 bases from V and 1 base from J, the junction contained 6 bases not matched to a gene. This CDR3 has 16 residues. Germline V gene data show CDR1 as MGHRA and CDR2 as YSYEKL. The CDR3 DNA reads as TGCGCCAGCAGCCTCCCTGGCGGGGGGAACACCGGGGAGCTGTTTTTT. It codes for CASSLPGGGNTGELFF.